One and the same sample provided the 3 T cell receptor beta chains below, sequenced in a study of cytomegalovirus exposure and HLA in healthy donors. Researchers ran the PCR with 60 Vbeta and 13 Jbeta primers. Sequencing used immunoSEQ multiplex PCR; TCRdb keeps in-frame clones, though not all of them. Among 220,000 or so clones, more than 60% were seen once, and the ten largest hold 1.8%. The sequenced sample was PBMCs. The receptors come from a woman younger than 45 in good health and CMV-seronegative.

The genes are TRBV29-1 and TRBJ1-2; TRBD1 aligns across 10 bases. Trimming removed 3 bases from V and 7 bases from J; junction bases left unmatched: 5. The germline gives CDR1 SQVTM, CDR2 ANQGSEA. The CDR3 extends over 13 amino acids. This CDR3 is CSVEGQGSGGYTF. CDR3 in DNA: TGCAGCGTTGAGGGACAGGGGTCGGGTGGCTACACCTTC.

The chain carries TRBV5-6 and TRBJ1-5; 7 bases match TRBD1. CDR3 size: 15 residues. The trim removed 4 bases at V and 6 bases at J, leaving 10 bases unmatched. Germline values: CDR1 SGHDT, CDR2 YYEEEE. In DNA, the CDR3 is TGTGCCAGCAGCGTGACAGGGCTTGGTGTTCAGCCCCAGCATTTT. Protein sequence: CASSVTGLGVQPQHF.

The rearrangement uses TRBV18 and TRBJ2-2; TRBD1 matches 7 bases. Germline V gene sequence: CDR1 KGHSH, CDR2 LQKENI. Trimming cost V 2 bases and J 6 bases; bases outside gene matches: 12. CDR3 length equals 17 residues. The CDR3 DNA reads TGTGCCAGCTCACCATTACTCGGGACAGAACTACCCGGGGAGCTGTTTTTT. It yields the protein CASSPLLGTELPGELFF.